Below, 28 T cell receptor beta chains from the same sample are listed, as sequenced in a study of Ad26.COV2.S vaccination and SARS-CoV-2 variants. Method: immunoSEQ multiplex PCR; TCRdb's copy keeps in-frame clones and lacks some. The data contain about 350,000 clones, 75% to 90% of them singletons. As for treatment: about 20 received Ad26.COV2.S at low or high dose, single or two shots; 5 received placebo; per-sample allocation not given. Collection of the samples took place on day 63 after the first injection of vaccine or placebo. Sequencing used peripheral blood, obtained in a trial of Ad26.COV2.S vaccine versus placebo. The receptors were gathered from a person aged 18-60 years who received the Ad26.COV2.S COVID-19 vaccine or a placebo.

This chain joins TRBV4-2 and TRBJ1-4; TRBD1 matches at 7 bases. Germline assignment: CDR1 LGHNA and CDR2 YNFKEQ. The CDR3 length is 15 residues. V dropped 4 bases and J dropped 6; count of bases not matched to a gene: 8. CDR3 region: CASSPTGRGDEKLFF. The CDR3 nucleotides are TGTGCCAGCAGCCCGACAGGGAGAGGGGATGAAAAACTGTTTTTT.

The V gene is TRBV15, the J gene TRBJ1-4; D perhaps matches TRBD1 (6 bases). Germline-derived CDR1 and CDR2 are LNHNV and YYDKDF (reference sequence). The CDR3 sequence is 16 residues long. V was trimmed by 3 bases and J by 0 bases, leaving 11 bases between them. The CDR3 DNA reads as TGTGCCACCAGCAGTACAGGGCTTGCAACTAATGAAAAACTGTTTTTT. It is translated as CATSSTGLATNEKLFF.

The CDR3 nucleotides read TGTGCCAGTAGTATAGATGGACGAGGGGCCCTCCCCTACGAGCAGTACTTC. It is translated as CASSIDGRGALPYEQYF. The V call is TRBV19, the J call TRBJ2-7, with D perhaps TRBD1 or TRBD2 (5 bases each). V was pared by 0 bases and J by 2 bases, with 17 bases between. The CDR3 consists of 17 residues. The germline CDR1 and CDR2 sequences are LNHDA and SQIVND (reference sequence).

The CDR3 DNA reads as TGTGCCTGGAGTGTCAGGGGACCTACCCCCCAGCATTTT. Encoded protein: CAWSVRGPTPQHF. J is TRBJ1-5 and V is TRBV30; a possible D gene is TRBD1 (6 bases). V was cut by 0 bases and J by 10 bases, with 13 bases left in between. Germline loops: CDR1 GTSNPN, CDR2 SVGIG (reference sequence). This CDR3 has 13 residues.

The sample holds one count of this clone. CDR3 in amino acids: CASTPGHSGANVLTF. For the CDR3, the DNA is TGTGCCAGCACTCCAGGCCACTCTGGGGCCAACGTCCTGACTTTC. The chain recombines TRBV9 with TRBJ2-6; the D is unclear. The CDR3 contains 15 residues. CDR1 is SGDLS, CDR2 YYNGEE, per germline. V lost 6 bases and J lost 0, with 10 bases in between.

The V call is TRBV5-1, the J call TRBJ2-5; 9 bases match TRBD2. CDR3 length equals 15 residues. Germline CDR1 SGHRS, CDR2 YFSETQ. Trimming cost V 1 base and J 3 bases; bases outside gene matches: 4. The CDR3 here is CASSLQRGAEETQYF. DNA of the CDR3: TGCGCCAGCAGCTTGCAGCGGGGGGCGGAAGAGACCCAGTACTTC.

This chain connects TRBV7-2 to TRBJ2-7; 8 nucleotides align to TRBD1. Germline values: CDR1 SGHTA, CDR2 FQGNSA. Trimming removed 5 bases from V and 0 bases from J; junction bases left unmatched: 6. The CDR3 has 15 amino acids. This chain's CDR3 is CASSLGQGLSYEQYF. CDR3 nucleotide sequence: TGTGCCAGCAGCCTCGGACAGGGACTCTCCTACGAGCAGTACTTC.

This clone appeared once. CDR3 bases: TGTGCCAGCAGCTTGTGGGGTGGTAATCAGCCCCAGCATTTT. This codes for CASSLWGGNQPQHF. V usage is TRBV5-8 and J usage is TRBJ1-5; D ambiguous. Trimming pared 1 base from V and 4 bases from J, leaving 9 bases between. CDR1 and CDR2 (germline): SGHTS, YDEGEE. CDR3 length equals 14 residues.

As concerns this clone: Sequence at one end of the junction differs from germline and may be a read error. For the CDR3, the DNA is TGTGCCAGCAACCCGACAGGGGGCTACGGGCAGTACTTC. Amino acid sequence: CASNPTGGYGQYF. The chain joins TRBV27 to TRBJ2-7; 10 nucleotides align to TRBD1. This CDR3 is built from 13 residues. CDR1 is MNHEY, CDR2 SMNVEV, per germline (reference sequence).

The chain carries TRBV2 and TRBJ1-5; D gene ambiguous. V shed 4 bases and J shed 0 bases, with 10 bases lying between them. CDR3 length: 15 residues. Germline values: CDR1 SNHLY, CDR2 FYNNEI. CDR3 nucleotides: TGTGCCAGCAGTGGAGCGACAAATAGCAATCAGCCCCAGCATTTT. Translating it yields CASSGATNSNQPQHF. The full variable domain, completed using reference TRBV2 and TRBJ1-5, is EPEVTQTPSHQVTQMGQEVILRCVPISNHLYFYWYRQILGQKVEFLVSFYNNEISEKSEIFDDQFSVERPDGSNFTLKIRSTKLEDSAMYFCASSGATNSNQPQHFGDGTRLSIL.

The CDR3 bases are TGCGCCAGCAGCCTTATCCGGGACAGGGCAGAAGATACGCAGTATTTT. This codes for CASSLIRDRAEDTQYF. The gene calls are TRBV4-3 and TRBJ2-3, with 9 bases that match TRBD1. This CDR3 region has 16 residues. V trimming: 4 bases; J trimming: 5 bases; junction bases outside the gene matches: 10. Germline V gene lookup returns CDR1 LGHNA and CDR2 YSLEER.

This rearrangement joins TRBV10-3 to TRBJ2-1, with TRBD2 matching over 8 bases. After removal of 0 bases from V and 6 bases from J, the junction contained 1 base not matched to a gene. From germline, CDR1 is ENHRY and CDR2 SYGVKD. This CDR3 has 14 residues. CDR3 loop: CAISESTSVNEQFF. The CDR3 coding sequence is TGTGCCATCAGTGAGTCGACTAGCGTCAATGAGCAGTTCTTC.

With respect to this clone: Additional DNA sequences in this sample encode the identical CDR3. The chain recombines TRBV15 with TRBJ2-7, with 7 bases that match TRBD1. V shed 3 bases, J shed 1 base, and the junction held 0 bases outside the gene matches. Germline V gene data show CDR1 as LNHNV and CDR2 as YYDKDF (reference sequence). CDR3 length equals 13 residues. The CDR3 DNA reads TGTGCCACCAGCAGGGACAGGTCCTACGAGCAGTACTTC. Translation gives CATSRDRSYEQYF.

The chain carries TRBV7-2 and TRBJ2-5, with 8 bases that match TRBD2. The CDR3 spans 16 residues. J was trimmed by 3 bases and V by 0 bases; bases with no gene match: 6. Germline CDR1 is SGHTA and CDR2 is FQGNSA. DNA of the CDR3: TGTGCCAGCAGCTTAGCCGGCCCGGGACTAGAAGAGACCCAGTACTTC. Translating gives CASSLAGPGLEETQYF.

This clone turned up a few times. V and J are TRBV11-2 and TRBJ1-3; TRBD1 agrees at 8 bases. The ends lost 3 bases at V and 0 bases at J; junction bases unmatched: 13. CDR1 SGHAT and CDR2 FQNNGV come from the germline V gene. This CDR3 has 19 amino acids. CDR3 sequence: CASSFAGTGESYSGNTIYF. The CDR3, as DNA: TGTGCCAGCAGCTTCGCCGGGACAGGTGAATCCTACTCTGGAAACACCATATATTTT.

The chain combines TRBV27 with TRBJ1-6; unclear D gene. Germline CDR1 and CDR2: MNHEY and SMNVEV (reference sequence). Deletions cut 3 bases from V and 6 bases from J, with 12 bases between. The CDR3 length is 15 residues. The chain's CDR3 is CASSLREIPNSPLHF. The CDR3 DNA is TGTGCCAGCAGTTTGAGAGAGATCCCTAATTCACCCCTCCACTTT.

Only one count was recorded for this clone. The identical CDR3 is also encoded by other nucleotide sequences in the sample. V is TRBV19 and J is TRBJ2-2; either TRBD1 or TRBD2 may supply D (5 bases each). V lost 7 bases and J lost 0, with 30 bases in between. The CDR3 loop spans 21 amino acids. Germline CDR1 LNHDA, CDR2 SQIVND (reference sequence). CDR3 DNA sequence: TGTGCCAGTACTCTTAGGATTGACTTCTCGAGAGTGGGGGCGAACACCGGGGAGCTGTTTTTT. As protein: CASTLRIDFSRVGANTGELFF.

The chain links TRBV27 to TRBJ1-4; D possibly corresponds to TRBD1 (5 bases). The germline V and J ends were trimmed by 7 bases and 6 bases, with 15 bases remaining between them. Germline V gene lookup returns CDR1 MNHEY and CDR2 SMNVEV (reference sequence). The length of the CDR3 is 14 residues. CDR3 DNA: TGTGCCAGCACCCGCAGGGTTGGAGATGAAAAACTGTTTTTT. Translation gives CASTRRVGDEKLFF.

The V and J genes are TRBV4-1 and TRBJ2-2; 8 nucleotides align to TRBD2. Germline lookup yields CDR1 MGHRA and CDR2 YSYEKL. The CDR3 spans 16 residues. V shed 8 bases, J shed 3 bases, and the junction held 11 bases outside the gene matches. CDR3 sequence: CASASGAGEDTGELFF. The CDR3, as DNA: TGCGCCAGCGCCAGCGGAGCGGGAGAAGACACCGGGGAGCTGTTTTTT.

This chain joins TRBV28 and TRBJ2-1; D possibly corresponds to TRBD1 (5 bases). This CDR3 contains 16 residues. Trimming removed 2 bases at V and 10 bases at J, with 21 bases between. CDR1 is MDHEN, CDR2 SYDVKM, per germline. CDR3 sequence: CASSLIRGVPNKEQFF. CDR3 DNA: TGTGCCAGCAGTTTAATTAGGGGCGTCCCTAATAAGGAGCAGTTCTTC.

Only one count was recorded for this clone. The gene calls are TRBV11-3 and TRBJ2-7, with D perhaps matching TRBD2 (5 bases). V was clipped by 1 base and J by 5 bases, with 9 bases between them. The CDR3 is 13 residues long. The V gene's germline CDR1 is SGHNT and CDR2 YENEEA. The CDR3 sequence is CASSLVSGHEQYF. The CDR3 DNA reads TGTGCCAGCAGCTTAGTGAGCGGTCACGAGCAGTACTTC. Full variable domain (rest looked up from reference TRBV11-3 and TRBJ2-7): EAGVVQSPRYKIIEKKQPVAFWCNPISGHNTLYWYLQNLGQGPELLIRYENEEAVDDSQLPKDRFSAERLKGVDSTLKIQPAELGDSAVYLCASSLVSGHEQYFGPGTRLTVT.

The chain links TRBV18 to TRBJ2-2; 10 bases match TRBD2. The V segment lost 4 bases and the J segment 4 bases; nucleotides outside the gene matches: 6. Per the germline V gene, CDR1 is KGHSH and CDR2 is LQKENI. The CDR3 covers 16 residues. The CDR3 DNA reads as TGTGCCAGCTCACATACTAGCGGGAAGGCCACCGGGGAGCTGTTTTTT. Translating it yields CASSHTSGKATGELFF.

This chain links TRBV7-9 with TRBJ2-1; 8 bases are shared with TRBD2. Per the germline V gene, CDR1 is SEHNR and CDR2 is FQNEAQ (reference sequence). CDR3 length: 16 amino acids. The V segment lost 5 bases and the J segment 8 bases; nucleotides outside the gene matches: 14. CDR3 nucleotide sequence: TGTGCCAGCAGCCCGCTTGGTAGCGGGATCTGGGATGAGCAGTTCTTC. Encoded protein: CASSPLGSGIWDEQFF.

The chain is built from TRBV5-4 and TRBJ2-3, with D possibly TRBD1 on 6 matching bases. The CDR3 spans 14 residues. V lost 5 bases to trimming and J lost 2 bases, with 12 bases between them. CDR1 SGHNT and CDR2 YYREEE come from the germline V gene (reference sequence). The CDR3 DNA is TGTGCCAGCAGTGTGGACAGTTCCACAGATACGCAGTATTTT. Amino acids: CASSVDSSTDTQYF.

The chain uses TRBV28 and TRBJ1-4; 7 positions match TRBD1. This CDR3 comprises 15 residues. CDR1 and CDR2 (germline): MDHEN, SYDVKM. Trimming cost V 5 bases and J 3 bases; bases outside gene matches: 6. CDR3 DNA: TGTGCCAGCAGTAGAACAGGGGCGGCTAATGAAAAACTGTTTTTT. This translates into CASSRTGAANEKLFF.

J is TRBJ1-4 and V is TRBV7-9; D remains unclear. This CDR3 is built from 17 residues. The V gene lost 5 bases and the J gene lost 1 base, with 17 bases spanning the gap. CDR1 is SEHNR and CDR2 is FQNEAQ in the germline V gene (reference sequence). The chain's CDR3 is CASSQAPRRLTNEKLFF. The CDR3 DNA reads as TGTGCCAGCAGCCAGGCCCCCCGACGGCTAACTAATGAAAAACTGTTTTTT.

The chain employs TRBV19 and TRBJ2-3; D not resolved. The ends were cut back, 0 bases at V and 1 base at J, with 11 bases in the middle. The germline gives CDR1 LNHDA, CDR2 SQIVND (reference sequence). The CDR3 has 16 amino acids. The CDR3 spells CASSIDMLSGTDTQYF. The DNA for the CDR3 is TGTGCCAGTAGTATAGATATGCTATCTGGCACAGATACGCAGTATTTT.

With regard to this clone: Other DNA sequences within the sample encode an identical CDR3. The gene calls are TRBV29-1 and TRBJ2-5; D remains ambiguous. CDR3 length: 11 amino acids. Germline-derived CDR1 and CDR2 are SQVTM and ANQGSEA. Trimming cost V 4 bases and J 0 bases, with 3 bases left between them. CDR3 bases: TGCAGCGTTGTGGACCAAGAGACCCAGTACTTC. This encodes CSVVDQETQYF.